Listed here are 29 T cell receptor beta chains from one sample, sequenced in a study of T cells after yellow fever vaccination. Via MiXCR, TCRdb re-called the 5' RACE reads, giving one row per CDR3 protein. The sample lists over 300,000 distinct CDR3 sequences, approximately 4% occurring once. Source: PBMCs, taken 5 days after the yellow fever booster vaccination. These TCRs come from a man aged 18 to 30 who received the YFV17D yellow fever vaccine.

This clonotype was detected only a few times. The chain combines TRBV12-3 or TRBV12-4 with TRBJ1-1; D remains ambiguous. The CDR3 is made up of 13 amino acids. Trimming took 6 bases from V and 6 from J, leaving 14 bases between them. The CDR3, as DNA: TGTGCCAGCAGCCCCCAGGTGTTCGCTGAAGCTTTCTTT. Its translation is CASSPQVFAEAFF.

The table lists this clonotype with many counts. The V and J genes are TRBV7-2 and TRBJ2-3; tentatively, D is TRBD2 (5 bases). V lost 1 base and J lost 6, with 8 bases in between. Germline lookup yields CDR1 SGHTA and CDR2 FQGNSA. The CDR3 extends over 13 amino acids. Here the CDR3 DNA reads TGTGCCAGCAGCTTAGTGGGCGGGGATACGCAGTATTTT. Its protein product is CASSLVGGDTQYF.

This clonotype was detected many times. The chain carries TRBV18 and TRBJ2-1, with 7 bases fitting TRBD2. The CDR3 is made up of 12 amino acids. Germline lookup yields CDR1 KGHSH and CDR2 LQKENI. V lost 3 bases and J lost 11; bases outside the gene matches: 4. The CDR3 loop is CASSPQGGQQFF. The CDR3 region has the DNA TGTGCCAGCTCACCGCAGGGAGGGCAGCAGTTCTTC.

This clonotype has only a few counts. The rearrangement uses TRBV7-9 and TRBJ1-4; TRBD1 aligns across 12 bases. The CDR3 is made up of 14 amino acids. V lost 3 bases to trimming and J lost 10 bases; unmatched junction nucleotides: 3. The germline gives CDR1 SEHNR, CDR2 FQNEAQ (reference sequence). CDR3 in DNA: TGTGCCAGCAGCTTGGGACAGGGGGCAGGAAAACTGTTTTTT. This gives the protein CASSLGQGAGKLFF.

This clonotype was seen a handful of times. The rearrangement links TRBV9 to TRBJ1-6; D gene ambiguous. The CDR3 has 13 residues. Trimming took 0 bases from V and 7 from J, leaving 5 bases between them. Germline V lookup: CDR1 SGDLS, CDR2 YYNGEE. The CDR3 nucleotides are TGTGCCAGCAGCGTAGAAAGAAATTCACCCCTCCACTTT. It is translated as CASSVERNSPLHF. Together with reference TRBV9 and TRBJ1-6, the CDR3 gives the full variable domain: DSGVTQTPKHLITATGQRVTLRCSPRSGDLSVYWYQQSLDQGLQFLIQYYNGEERAKGNILERFSAQQFPDLHSELNLSSLELGDSALYFCASSVERNSPLHFGNGTRLTVT.

This clonotype was observed at least ten times. The chain employs TRBV20-1 and TRBJ2-5, with a possible D match to TRBD1 (7 bases). Per germline, CDR1 DFQATT and CDR2 SNEGSKA (reference sequence). The CDR3 spans 14 residues. The germline V and J ends were trimmed by 3 bases and 5 bases, with 16 bases remaining between them. The CDR3 coding sequence is TGCAGTGCTAGGCCAGGGGGAGGTTGGGAGACCCAGTACTTC. Translating gives CSARPGGGWETQYF.

The chain uses TRBV28 and TRBJ2-6; no definite D call. Trimming took off 5 bases at V and 0 bases at J, with 8 bases between the two ends. This CDR3 region has 15 residues. Germline lookup yields CDR1 MDHEN and CDR2 SYDVKM. The CDR3 DNA sequence: TGTGCCAGCAGTCCCCAGACCTCTGGGGCCAACGTCCTGACTTTC. Protein product: CASSPQTSGANVLTF.

V and J are TRBV7-2 and TRBJ2-5; a possible D gene is TRBD2 (7 bases). The V end was cut by 7 bases, the J end by 4 bases, with 16 bases between. This CDR3 region has 14 residues. Germline V gives CDR1 SGHTA, CDR2 FQGNSA. The CDR3 bases are TGTGCCAGCACAACTAGCGTGGGGGCAGAGACCCAGTACTTC. Translating it yields CASTTSVGAETQYF.

The chain has TRBV21-1 and TRBJ2-5; the D call TRBD1 from the table was never checked on the DNA. TRBV21-1 is listed as a pseudogene. This CDR3 is built from 18 residues. CDR3: CASSKRGMSQGHQETQYF. The DNA of the CDR3 is TGTGCCAGCAGCAAGCGGGGGATGTCACAGGGACACCAAGAGACCCAGTACTTC.

This clonotype was counted between two and nine times. The V gene is TRBV5-6, the J gene TRBJ2-4; D might be TRBD1 (5 bases). The CDR3 is 15 residues long. The V and J ends lost 3 bases and 0 bases respectively, with 10 bases between them. Germline CDR1 is SGHDT and CDR2 is YYEEEE. The CDR3 DNA is TGTGCCAGCAGCTCACAGGAATTAGCCAAAAACATTCAGTACTTC. Its protein is CASSSQELAKNIQYF.

The V call is TRBV6-2 or TRBV6-3, the J call TRBJ1-2, with D maybe TRBD1 (5 bases). The V end was cut by 8 bases, the J end by 2 bases, with 15 bases between. CDR3 size: 14 residues. The germline V gene has CDR1 MNHEY and CDR2 SVGEGT. The CDR3 DNA reads TGTGCCAGCGTAATAGGACACTTAAACTATGGCTACACCTTC. Translating it yields CASVIGHLNYGYTF.

The V gene is TRBV24-1, the J gene TRBJ1-5; D may be TRBD1 (6 bases). Germline V CDR1 and CDR2: KGHDR, SFDVKD. Trimming took off 7 bases at V and 4 bases at J, with 22 bases between the two ends. The CDR3 sequence is 17 residues long. CDR3 bases: TGTGCCACCAGAGCCGGGGGGGGCAGGGGAGTTAATCAGCCCCAGCATTTT. As protein: CATRAGGGRGVNQPQHF.

This clonotype was counted ten times or more. The chain recombines TRBV7-6 with TRBJ2-2; D perhaps matches TRBD2 (5 bases). CDR3 length: 13 residues. Trimming removed 4 bases at V and 6 bases at J, with 9 bases between. Germline V gene lookup returns CDR1 SGHVS and CDR2 FNYEAQ. CDR3 region: CASSSEGSGELFF. DNA for the CDR3: TGTGCCAGCAGCTCAGAGGGATCCGGGGAGCTGTTTTTT.

V is TRBV7-9 and J is TRBJ2-5, with TRBD1 matching over 11 bases. Germline V gene sequence: CDR1 SEHNR, CDR2 FQNEAQ (reference sequence). This CDR3 is built from 15 residues. V shed 1 base and J 4 bases; nucleotides not matched to a gene: 2. CDR3 sequence reads: CASSLVGTGGETQYF. The CDR3, as DNA: TGTGCCAGCAGCTTAGTCGGGACAGGGGGAGAGACCCAGTACTTC.

This clonotype was recorded many times. J is TRBJ1-2 and V is TRBV6-1, with D possibly being TRBD1 (5 bases). Germline loops: CDR1 MNHNS, CDR2 SASEGT. CDR3 length: 16 amino acids. Trimming left V 1 base short and J 4 bases short, with 16 bases between. This chain's CDR3 is CASSEVAEGYSYGYTF. The CDR3 DNA is TGTGCCAGCAGTGAAGTCGCGGAGGGGTATAGCTATGGCTACACCTTC.

In its sample, this clonotype was seen a few times. The rearrangement links TRBV7-9 to TRBJ1-1; unclear D gene. Trimming left V 5 bases short and J 13 bases short, with 20 bases between. Germline V lookup: CDR1 SEHNR, CDR2 FQNEAQ (reference sequence). The CDR3 spans 13 residues. CDR3 in DNA: TGTGCCAGCAGCCCCAAGAATTCTCTCCGGGTTTTCTTT. This encodes CASSPKNSLRVFF.

This clonotype occurred many times. The gene calls are TRBV13 and TRBJ1-3, with no clear D. V was clipped by 5 bases and J by 3 bases, with 17 bases between them. Germline V CDR1 and CDR2: PRHDT, FYEKMQ (reference sequence). This CDR3 is 16 amino acids long. The CDR3 region is CASSHRPGRIGNTIYF. The DNA of the CDR3 is TGTGCCAGCAGCCACCGCCCAGGACGGATTGGAAACACCATATATTTT. Full variable domain (rest looked up from reference TRBV13 and TRBJ1-3): AAGVIQSPRHLIKEKRETATLKCYPIPRHDTVYWYQQGPGQDPQFLISFYEKMQSDKGSIPDRFSAQQFSDYHSELNMSSLELGDSALYFCASSHRPGRIGNTIYFGEGSWLTVV.

This clonotype was picked up a small number of times. The rearrangement links TRBV5-1 to TRBJ1-3, with D perhaps matching TRBD1 (5 bases). The germline V and J ends were trimmed by 3 bases and 0 bases, with 7 bases remaining between them. Germline CDR1 SGHRS, CDR2 YFSETQ. The CDR3 is made up of 14 amino acids. The CDR3 reads CASSYQGSGNTIYF. CDR3 coding DNA: TGCGCCAGCAGCTACCAGGGCTCTGGAAACACCATATATTTT.

In its sample, this clonotype was seen many times. The chain couples TRBV7-9 to TRBJ2-1; D assignment may be TRBD1 or TRBD2 (5 bases each). The germline V gene has CDR1 SEHNR and CDR2 FQNEAQ (reference sequence). V shed 8 bases and J shed 7 bases, with 21 bases lying between them. This CDR3 is built from 15 residues. This chain's CDR3 is CASGPSRLQENEQFF. The CDR3 DNA reads as TGTGCCAGCGGACCATCTAGACTACAGGAGAATGAGCAGTTCTTC.

The table lists this clonotype with many counts. The V and J genes are TRBV18 and TRBJ1-2, with D tentatively TRBD1 (6 bases). Germline CDR1 is KGHSH and CDR2 is LQKENI. The CDR3 loop spans 13 amino acids. Trimming pared 6 bases from V and 6 bases from J, leaving 14 bases between. The CDR3 is CASSPRPGDGYTF. The CDR3, as DNA: TGTGCCAGCTCCCCAAGGCCAGGGGATGGCTACACCTTC.

In this sample, this clonotype turned up many times. The chain is built from TRBV29-1 and TRBJ2-3, with D possibly being TRBD1 (6 bases). The CDR3 consists of 15 residues. V was shortened by 0 bases and J by 2 bases, with 12 bases between the two germline ends. CDR1 is SQVTM, CDR2 ANQGSEA, per germline. CDR3 amino acids: CSVEDPGQNTDTQYF. The DNA of the CDR3 is TGCAGCGTTGAAGATCCAGGACAGAACACAGATACGCAGTATTTT.

The chain combines TRBV19 with TRBJ1-3; unclear D gene. V shed 5 bases and J shed 7 bases, with 12 bases lying between them. Germline assignment: CDR1 LNHDA and CDR2 SQIVND (reference sequence). The CDR3 has 13 amino acids. This CDR3 reads CASSWVAGNTIYF. For the CDR3, the DNA is TGTGCCAGTAGTTGGGTAGCGGGCAACACCATATATTTT.

This clonotype was observed many times. The chain combines TRBV7-2 with TRBJ2-2; the D is unclear. The CDR3 covers 16 residues. Germline CDR1 is SGHTA and CDR2 is FQGNSA. V lost 2 bases and J 4 bases, leaving 14 bases between the germline ends. CDR3 DNA: TGTGCCAGCAGCTTAAAGCCCGGCTCGGTCACCGGGGAGCTGTTTTTT. This sequence encodes CASSLKPGSVTGELFF.

This clonotype was observed at least ten times. Here the CDR3 reads CASREGPLAELTDTQYF. For the CDR3, the DNA is TGTGCCAGCAGAGAAGGGCCTCTAGCAGAATTAACAGATACGCAGTATTTT. The chain couples TRBV7-8 to TRBJ2-3; D is perhaps TRBD2 (5 bases). V lost 6 bases and J 3 bases, leaving 22 bases between the germline ends. Per germline, CDR1 SGHVS and CDR2 FQNEAQ. The CDR3 runs to 17 residues.

This clonotype was found many times. V gene TRBV10-3 combines with J gene TRBJ2-1; 9 nucleotides match TRBD2. The junction had 5 bases not matched to a gene; V was cut back by 3 bases and J by 5 bases. The germline V gene encodes CDR1 ENHRY and CDR2 SYGVKD. The CDR3 is 15 amino acids. DNA of the CDR3: TGTGCCATCAGTGAACGAGCGGGGGGACACAATGAGCAGTTCTTC. The encoded protein is CAISERAGGHNEQFF.

V usage is TRBV7-2 and J usage is TRBJ2-1, with 7 nucleotides matching TRBD1. Germline trimming cut 6 bases from V and 8 bases from J; bases unmatched to any gene: 10. This CDR3 spans 14 amino acids. Germline V gene data show CDR1 as SGHTA and CDR2 as FQGNSA. The CDR3 DNA follows: TGTGCCAGCAGAACAGGGGTGACGGGCGATGAGCAGTTCTTC. Its translation: CASRTGVTGDEQFF.

This clonotype was seen a few times. The gene calls are TRBV7-9 and TRBJ2-2, with TRBD2 identical over 12 bases. From germline, CDR1 is SEHNR and CDR2 FQNEAQ (reference sequence). The junction had 4 bases not matched to a gene; V was cut back by 5 bases and J by 3 bases. The CDR3 is 16 amino acids. The CDR3 sequence is CASSHRLAGDTGELFF. DNA for the CDR3: TGTGCCAGCAGCCATCGACTAGCGGGGGACACCGGGGAGCTGTTTTTT.

This clonotype was observed at least ten times. The chain carries TRBV19 and TRBJ2-1, with 11 bases aligning to TRBD2. V dropped 5 bases and J dropped 0; count of bases not matched to a gene: 9. The CDR3 runs 18 residues. CDR1 and CDR2 from the germline V gene are LNHDA and SQIVND (reference sequence). The CDR3 sequence: CASSPRLAGTSSYNEQFF. The DNA for the CDR3 is TGTGCCAGTAGTCCCCGACTAGCGGGGACAAGCTCCTACAATGAGCAGTTCTTC.

The V and J genes are TRBV10-3 and TRBJ2-2; 9 bases line up with TRBD1. The J segment lost 2 bases and the V segment lost 5 bases, leaving 6 bases of the junction unmatched. The CDR3 is made up of 16 amino acids. CDR1 is ENHRY and CDR2 is SYGVKD in the germline V gene. The DNA of the CDR3 is TGTGCCATCAGTTTTCGGGACAGGGAAAACACCGGGGAGCTGTTTTTT. This translates into CAISFRDRENTGELFF.